This T cell receptor beta chain was sequenced for a study of cytotoxic CD8 clonotypes in ibrutinib-treated CLL. As for the study in general: Overall, around 25 responses were partial and 2 complete; following median roughly 62 months, roughly 14 patients stayed remitted and some 12 progressed.

The repertoire was sequenced with immunoSEQ multiplex PCR; TCRdb's copy has only in-frame clones and lacks some. The sample has some 200,000 clones, approximately 79% seen once. The CDR3 loop spans 15 amino acids. Germline CDR1 MNHEY, CDR2 SVGAGI. Trimming took 6 bases from V and 4 from J, leaving 18 bases between them. A word on this clone: The antigen is unknown.

Overall study findings and caveats: Baseline values of clonality outstripped age-matched healthy donors and followed circulating CD8+ T-cell counts. At ibrutinib response, clonality increased, and at progression it declined back toward baseline.

The clonotype was recovered from a human donor with chronic lymphocytic leukemia. The V call is TRBV6-5, the J call TRBJ1-2; possibly TRBD1 for D (6 bases). Sample: PBMCs, taken after 12 months of ibrutinib treatment. The CDR3 bases are TGTGCCAGCAGCCAAATACAGATGACAGGCTATGGCTACACCTTC. Translated: CASSQIQMTGYGYTF.